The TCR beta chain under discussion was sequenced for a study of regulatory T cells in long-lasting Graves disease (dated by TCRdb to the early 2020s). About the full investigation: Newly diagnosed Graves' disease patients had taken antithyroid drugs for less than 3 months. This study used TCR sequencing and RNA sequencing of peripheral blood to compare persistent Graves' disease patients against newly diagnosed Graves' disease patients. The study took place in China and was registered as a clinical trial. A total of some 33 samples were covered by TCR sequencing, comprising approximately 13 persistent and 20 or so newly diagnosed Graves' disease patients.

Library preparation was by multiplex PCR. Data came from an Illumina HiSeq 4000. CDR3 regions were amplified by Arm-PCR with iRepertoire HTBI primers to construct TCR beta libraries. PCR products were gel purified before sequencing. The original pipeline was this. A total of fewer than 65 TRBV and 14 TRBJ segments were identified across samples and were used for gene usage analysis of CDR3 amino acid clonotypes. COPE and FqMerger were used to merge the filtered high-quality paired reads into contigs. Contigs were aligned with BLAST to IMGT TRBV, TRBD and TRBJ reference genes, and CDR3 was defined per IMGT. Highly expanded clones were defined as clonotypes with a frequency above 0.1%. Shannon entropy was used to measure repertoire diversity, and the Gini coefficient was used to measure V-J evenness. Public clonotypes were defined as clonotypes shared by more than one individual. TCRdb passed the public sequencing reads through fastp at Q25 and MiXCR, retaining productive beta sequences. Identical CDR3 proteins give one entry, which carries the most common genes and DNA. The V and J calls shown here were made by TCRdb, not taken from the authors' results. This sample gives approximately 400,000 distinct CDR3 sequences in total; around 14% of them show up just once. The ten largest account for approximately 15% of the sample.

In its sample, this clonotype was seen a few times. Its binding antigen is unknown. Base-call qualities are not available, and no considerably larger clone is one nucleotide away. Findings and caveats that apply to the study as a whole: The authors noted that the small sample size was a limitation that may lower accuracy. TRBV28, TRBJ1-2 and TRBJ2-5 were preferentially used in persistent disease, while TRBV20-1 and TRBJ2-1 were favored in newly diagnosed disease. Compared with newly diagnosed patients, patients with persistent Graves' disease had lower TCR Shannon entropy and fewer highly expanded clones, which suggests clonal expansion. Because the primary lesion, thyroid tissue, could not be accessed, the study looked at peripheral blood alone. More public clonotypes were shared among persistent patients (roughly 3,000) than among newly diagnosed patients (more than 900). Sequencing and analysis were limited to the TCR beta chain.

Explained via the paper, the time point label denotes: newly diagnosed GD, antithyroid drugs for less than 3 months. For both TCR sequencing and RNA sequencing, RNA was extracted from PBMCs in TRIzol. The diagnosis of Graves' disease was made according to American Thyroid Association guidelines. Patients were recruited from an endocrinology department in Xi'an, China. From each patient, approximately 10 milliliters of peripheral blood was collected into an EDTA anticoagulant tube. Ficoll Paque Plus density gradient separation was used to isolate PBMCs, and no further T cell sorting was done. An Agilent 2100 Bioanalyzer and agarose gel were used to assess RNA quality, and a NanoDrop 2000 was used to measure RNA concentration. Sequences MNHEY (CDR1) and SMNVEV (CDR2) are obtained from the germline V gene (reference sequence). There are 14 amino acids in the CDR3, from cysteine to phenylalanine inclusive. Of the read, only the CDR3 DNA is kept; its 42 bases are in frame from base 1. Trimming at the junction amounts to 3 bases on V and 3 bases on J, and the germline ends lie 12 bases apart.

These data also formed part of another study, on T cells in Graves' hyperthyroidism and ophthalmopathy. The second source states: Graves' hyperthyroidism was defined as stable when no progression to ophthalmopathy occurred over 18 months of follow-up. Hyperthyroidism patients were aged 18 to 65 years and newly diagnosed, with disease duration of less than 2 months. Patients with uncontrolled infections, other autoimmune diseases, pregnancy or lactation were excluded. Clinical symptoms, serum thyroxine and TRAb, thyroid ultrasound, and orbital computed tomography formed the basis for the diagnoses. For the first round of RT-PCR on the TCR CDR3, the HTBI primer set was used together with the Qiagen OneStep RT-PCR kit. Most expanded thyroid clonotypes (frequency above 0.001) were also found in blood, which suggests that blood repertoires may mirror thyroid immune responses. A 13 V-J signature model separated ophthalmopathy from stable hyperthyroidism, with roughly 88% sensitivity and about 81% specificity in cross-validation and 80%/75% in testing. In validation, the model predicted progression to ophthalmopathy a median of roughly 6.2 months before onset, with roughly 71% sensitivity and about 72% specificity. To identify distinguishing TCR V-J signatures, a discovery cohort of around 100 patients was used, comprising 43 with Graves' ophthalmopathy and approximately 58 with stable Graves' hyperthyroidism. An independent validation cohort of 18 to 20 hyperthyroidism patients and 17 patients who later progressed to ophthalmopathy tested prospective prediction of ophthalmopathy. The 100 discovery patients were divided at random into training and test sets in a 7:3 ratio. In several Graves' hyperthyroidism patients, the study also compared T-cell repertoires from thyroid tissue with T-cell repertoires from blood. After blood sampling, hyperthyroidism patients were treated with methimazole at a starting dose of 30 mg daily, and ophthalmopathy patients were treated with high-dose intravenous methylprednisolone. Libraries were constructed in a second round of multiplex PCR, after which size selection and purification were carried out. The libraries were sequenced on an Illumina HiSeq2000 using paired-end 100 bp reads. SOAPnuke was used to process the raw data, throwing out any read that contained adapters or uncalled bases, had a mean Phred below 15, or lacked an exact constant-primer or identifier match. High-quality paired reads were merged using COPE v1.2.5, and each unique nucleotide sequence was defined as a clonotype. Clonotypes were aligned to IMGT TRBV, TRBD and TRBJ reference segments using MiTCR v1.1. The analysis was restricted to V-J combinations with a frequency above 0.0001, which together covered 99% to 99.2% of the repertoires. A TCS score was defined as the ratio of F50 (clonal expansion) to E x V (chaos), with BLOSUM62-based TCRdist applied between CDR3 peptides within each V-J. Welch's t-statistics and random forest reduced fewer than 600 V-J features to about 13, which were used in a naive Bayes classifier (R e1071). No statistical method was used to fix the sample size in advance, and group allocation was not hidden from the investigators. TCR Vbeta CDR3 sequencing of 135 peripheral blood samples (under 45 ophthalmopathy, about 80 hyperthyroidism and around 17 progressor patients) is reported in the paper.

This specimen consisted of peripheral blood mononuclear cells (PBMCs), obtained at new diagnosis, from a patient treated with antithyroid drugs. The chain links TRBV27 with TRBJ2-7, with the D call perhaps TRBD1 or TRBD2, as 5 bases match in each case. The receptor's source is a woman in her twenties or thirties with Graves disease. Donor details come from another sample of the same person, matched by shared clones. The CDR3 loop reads CASSFRWGFYEQYF. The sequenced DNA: TGTGCCAGCAGTTTTAGGTGGGGGTTCTACGAGCAGTACTTC.